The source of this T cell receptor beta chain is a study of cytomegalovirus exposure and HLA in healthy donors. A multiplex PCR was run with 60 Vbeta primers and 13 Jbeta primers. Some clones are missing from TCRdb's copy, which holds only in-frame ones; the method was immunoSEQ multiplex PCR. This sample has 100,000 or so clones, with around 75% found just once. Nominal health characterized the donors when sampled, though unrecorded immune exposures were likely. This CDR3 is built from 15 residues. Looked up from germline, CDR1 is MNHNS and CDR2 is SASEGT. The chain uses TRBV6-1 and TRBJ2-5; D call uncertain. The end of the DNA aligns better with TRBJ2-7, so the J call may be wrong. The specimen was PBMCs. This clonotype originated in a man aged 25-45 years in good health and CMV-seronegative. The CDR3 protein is CASSESPASYYEQYF. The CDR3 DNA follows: TGTGCCAGCAGTGAATCGCCTGCCTCCTACTACGAGCAGTACTTC.